The rows below give T cell receptor beta chains drawn from one sample of a study of CD8 T cells in Susac syndrome. MiXCR, applied by TCRdb to the immunoSEQ multiplex PCR reads, yields one record per CDR3 protein. The sample lists 120,000 to 150,000 distinct CDR3 sequences; roughly 96% were seen once. Sequenced material: CD4+ T cells from PBMCs. The receptors shown here come from a human donor with multiple sclerosis. Each CDR3 is given with its conserved first and last residue. Each record gives: J gene, V gene, CDR3 length, CDR3 protein.

j_call: TRBJ2-5; v_call: TRBV5-4; cdr3_length: 14; cdr3_aa: CASSLAGAGETQYF
j_call: TRBJ2-7; v_call: TRBV29-1; cdr3_length: 14; cdr3_aa: CSVEPGQGAYEQYF
j_call: TRBJ2-7; v_call: TRBV29-1; cdr3_length: 16; cdr3_aa: CSVAGRIHGSSYEQYF
j_call: TRBJ1-1; v_call: TRBV9; cdr3_length: 13; cdr3_aa: CASSPAGGAEAFF
j_call: TRBJ2-1; v_call: TRBV20-1; cdr3_length: 12; cdr3_aa: CSARGPRFKQFF
j_call: TRBJ1-2; v_call: TRBV7-9; cdr3_length: 13; cdr3_aa: CASSLETYYGYTF
j_call: TRBJ1-1; v_call: TRBV27; cdr3_length: 14; cdr3_aa: CASSRGDGGTEAFF
j_call: TRBJ2-5; v_call: TRBV9; cdr3_length: 15; cdr3_aa: CASSPPGGRGQTQYF
j_call: TRBJ1-2; v_call: TRBV13; cdr3_length: 16; cdr3_aa: CASSLSGTPGIYGYTF
j_call: TRBJ1-5; v_call: TRBV7-9; cdr3_length: 15; cdr3_aa: CARTQYGRLGQPQHF
j_call: TRBJ2-2; v_call: TRBV29-1; cdr3_length: 13; cdr3_aa: CSGGRTNTGELFF
j_call: TRBJ1-5; v_call: TRBV7-2; cdr3_length: 14; cdr3_aa: CASSLVGAGQPQHF
j_call: TRBJ2-3; v_call: TRBV12-3/TRBV12-4; cdr3_length: 15; cdr3_aa: CASLGIVGGTDTQYF
j_call: TRBJ2-1; v_call: TRBV20-1; cdr3_length: 10; cdr3_aa: CSAGEVEQFF
j_call: TRBJ1-2; v_call: TRBV6-2/TRBV6-3; cdr3_length: 14; cdr3_aa: CASSYSSGNYGYTF
j_call: TRBJ2-3; v_call: TRBV6-5; cdr3_length: 17; cdr3_aa: CASSYGAGVSSTDTQYF
j_call: TRBJ2-1; v_call: TRBV4-1; cdr3_length: 16; cdr3_aa: CASSRTLASSYNEQFF
j_call: TRBJ2-7; v_call: TRBV19; cdr3_length: 14; cdr3_aa: CASRDRDHTYEQYF
j_call: TRBJ1-5; v_call: TRBV6-2/TRBV6-3; cdr3_length: 16; cdr3_aa: CASTTLGGLSNQPQHF
j_call: TRBJ2-2; v_call: TRBV9; cdr3_length: 13; cdr3_aa: CASSVLAFGELFF
j_call: TRBJ2-2; v_call: TRBV15; cdr3_length: 17; cdr3_aa: CATSRALGAEYTGELFF
j_call: TRBJ1-2; v_call: TRBV20-1; cdr3_length: 11; cdr3_aa: CSAYRGSGYTF
j_call: TRBJ2-3; v_call: TRBV24-1; cdr3_length: 12; cdr3_aa: CATSESGTTQYF
j_call: TRBJ1-4; v_call: TRBV30; cdr3_length: 16; cdr3_aa: CAWSLRQETSNEKLFF
j_call: TRBJ2-1; v_call: TRBV7-9; cdr3_length: 14; cdr3_aa: CASSFAGRGNEQFF
j_call: TRBJ1-4; v_call: TRBV27; cdr3_length: 14; cdr3_aa: CASSFLGRGQELFF
j_call: TRBJ2-5; v_call: TRBV3-1; cdr3_length: 18; cdr3_aa: CASSQDGTGARLMKTQYF
j_call: TRBJ2-1; v_call: TRBV9; cdr3_length: 14; cdr3_aa: CASSVVPQRGVQFF
j_call: TRBJ2-1; v_call: TRBV4-3; cdr3_length: 18; cdr3_aa: CASSQDQGRLSTYNEQFF
j_call: TRBJ1-2; v_call: TRBV28; cdr3_length: 11; cdr3_aa: CASGTRGGYTF
j_call: TRBJ1-1; v_call: TRBV19; cdr3_length: 13; cdr3_aa: CASSMRGVPEAFF
j_call: TRBJ1-1; v_call: TRBV5-1; cdr3_length: 17; cdr3_aa: CASSLRRGPDMNTEAFF
j_call: TRBJ1-5; v_call: TRBV20-1; cdr3_length: 14; cdr3_aa: CSAQPAGGYQPQHF
j_call: TRBJ2-1; v_call: TRBV30; cdr3_length: 13; cdr3_aa: CAWTGSSYNEQFF
j_call: TRBJ2-7; v_call: TRBV4-2; cdr3_length: 18; cdr3_aa: CASSQDLRTSGRAGEQYF
j_call: TRBJ2-7; v_call: TRBV11-2; cdr3_length: 12; cdr3_aa: CASSSSGLEQYF
j_call: TRBJ1-5; v_call: TRBV5-4; cdr3_length: 13; cdr3_aa: CASSFSPDQPQHF
j_call: TRBJ2-5; v_call: TRBV9; cdr3_length: 14; cdr3_aa: CASSVKGGVETQYF
j_call: TRBJ1-4; v_call: TRBV29-1; cdr3_length: 12; cdr3_aa: CSVRDGAEKLFF
j_call: TRBJ1-1; v_call: TRBV20-1; cdr3_length: 16; cdr3_aa: CSARDLQGAWNTEAFF
j_call: TRBJ1-6; v_call: TRBV6-5; cdr3_length: 11; cdr3_aa: CASRNNSPLHF
j_call: TRBJ2-1; v_call: TRBV7-6; cdr3_length: 15; cdr3_aa: CASSALNRDSNEQFF
j_call: TRBJ2-7; v_call: TRBV7-9; cdr3_length: 11; cdr3_aa: CASSVQGDQYF
j_call: TRBJ2-2; v_call: TRBV19; cdr3_length: 14; cdr3_aa: CASSAGTGTGELFF
j_call: TRBJ2-1; v_call: TRBV29-1; cdr3_length: 13; cdr3_aa: CSVAPGTSNEQFF